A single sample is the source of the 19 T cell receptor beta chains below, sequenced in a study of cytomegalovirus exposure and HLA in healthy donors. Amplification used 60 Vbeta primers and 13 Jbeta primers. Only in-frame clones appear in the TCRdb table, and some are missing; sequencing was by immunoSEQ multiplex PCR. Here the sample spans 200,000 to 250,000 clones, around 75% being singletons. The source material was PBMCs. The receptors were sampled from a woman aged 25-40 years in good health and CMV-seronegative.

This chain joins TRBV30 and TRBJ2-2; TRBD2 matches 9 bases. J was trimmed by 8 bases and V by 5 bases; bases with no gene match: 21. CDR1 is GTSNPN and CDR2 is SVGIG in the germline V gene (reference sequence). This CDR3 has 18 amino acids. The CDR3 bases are TGTGCCTGGGCCCTGGCGGTAGCGGGAGTTGGGAGGATGGGGGAGCTGTTTTTT. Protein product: CAWALAVAGVGRMGELFF.

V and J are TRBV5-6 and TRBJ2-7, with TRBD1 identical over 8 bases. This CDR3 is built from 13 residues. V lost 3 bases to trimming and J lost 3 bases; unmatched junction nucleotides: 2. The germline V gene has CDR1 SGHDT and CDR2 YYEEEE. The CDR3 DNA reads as TGTGCCAGCAGCTACGGACAGGGCTACGAGCAGTACTTC. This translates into CASSYGQGYEQYF. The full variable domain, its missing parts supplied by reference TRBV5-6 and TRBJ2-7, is DAGVTQSPTHLIKTRGQQVTLRCSPKSGHDTVSWYQQALGQGPQFIFQYYEEEERQRGNFPDRFSGHQFPNYSSELNVNALLLGDSALYLCASSYGQGYEQYFGPGTRLTVT.

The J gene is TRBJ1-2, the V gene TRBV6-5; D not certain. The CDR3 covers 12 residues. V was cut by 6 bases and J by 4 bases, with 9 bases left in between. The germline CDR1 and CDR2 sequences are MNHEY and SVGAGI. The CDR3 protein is CASREGPYGYTF. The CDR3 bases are TGTGCCAGCAGGGAGGGTCCCTATGGCTACACCTTC.

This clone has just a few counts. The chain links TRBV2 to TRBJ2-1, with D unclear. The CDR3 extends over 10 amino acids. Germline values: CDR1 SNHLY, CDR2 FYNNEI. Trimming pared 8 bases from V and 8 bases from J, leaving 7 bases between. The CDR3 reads CASLLYEQFF. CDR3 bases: TGTGCCAGCCTCCTATATGAGCAGTTCTTC.

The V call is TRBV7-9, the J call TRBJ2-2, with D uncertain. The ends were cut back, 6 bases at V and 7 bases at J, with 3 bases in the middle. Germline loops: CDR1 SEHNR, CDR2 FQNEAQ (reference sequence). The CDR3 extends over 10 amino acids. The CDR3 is CASSLGELFF. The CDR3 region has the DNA TGTGCCAGCAGTCTCGGGGAGCTGTTTTTT. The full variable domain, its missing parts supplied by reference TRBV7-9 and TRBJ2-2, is DTGVSQNPRHKITKRGQNVTFRCDPISEHNRLYWYRQTLGQGPEFLTYFQNEAQLEKSRLLSDRFSAERPKGSFSTLEIQRTEQGDSAMYLCASSLGELFFGEGSRLTVL.

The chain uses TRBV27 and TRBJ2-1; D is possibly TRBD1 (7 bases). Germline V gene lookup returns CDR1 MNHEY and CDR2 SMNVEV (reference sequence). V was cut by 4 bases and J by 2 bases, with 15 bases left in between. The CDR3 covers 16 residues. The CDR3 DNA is TGTGCCAGCAGTTCCTCAGGGGGGTTCCCCTACAATGAGCAGTTCTTC. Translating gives CASSSSGGFPYNEQFF.

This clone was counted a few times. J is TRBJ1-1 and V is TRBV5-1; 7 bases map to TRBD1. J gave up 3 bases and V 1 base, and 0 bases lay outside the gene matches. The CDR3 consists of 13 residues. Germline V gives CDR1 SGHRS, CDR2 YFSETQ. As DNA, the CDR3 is TGCGCCAGCAGCTTGACAGGGGACACTGAAGCTTTCTTT. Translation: CASSLTGDTEAFF.

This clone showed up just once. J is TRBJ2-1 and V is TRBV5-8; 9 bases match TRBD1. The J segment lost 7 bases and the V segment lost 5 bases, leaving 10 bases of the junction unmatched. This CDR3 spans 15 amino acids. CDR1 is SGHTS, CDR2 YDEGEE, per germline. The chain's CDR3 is CASSRRTGAVNEQFF. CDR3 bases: TGTGCCAGCAGTCGAAGGACAGGGGCAGTAAATGAGCAGTTCTTC.

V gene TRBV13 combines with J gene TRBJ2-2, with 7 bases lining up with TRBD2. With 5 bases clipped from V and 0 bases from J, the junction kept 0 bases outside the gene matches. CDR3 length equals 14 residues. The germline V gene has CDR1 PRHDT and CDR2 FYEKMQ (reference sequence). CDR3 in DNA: TGTGCCAGCAGCCGGGGGGCGAACACCGGGGAGCTGTTTTTT. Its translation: CASSRGANTGELFF.

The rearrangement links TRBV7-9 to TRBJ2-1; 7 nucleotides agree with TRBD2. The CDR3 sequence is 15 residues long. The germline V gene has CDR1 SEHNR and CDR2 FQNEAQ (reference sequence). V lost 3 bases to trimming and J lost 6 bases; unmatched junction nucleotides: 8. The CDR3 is CASSFPGGTGNEQFF. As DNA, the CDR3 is TGTGCCAGCAGCTTCCCGGGGGGTACGGGCAATGAGCAGTTCTTC.

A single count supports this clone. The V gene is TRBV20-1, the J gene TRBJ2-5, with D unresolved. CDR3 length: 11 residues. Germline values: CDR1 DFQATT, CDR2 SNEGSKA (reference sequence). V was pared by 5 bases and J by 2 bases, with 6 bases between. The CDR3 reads CSAWRQETQYF. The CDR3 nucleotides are TGCAGTGCTTGGCGGCAAGAGACCCAGTACTTC.

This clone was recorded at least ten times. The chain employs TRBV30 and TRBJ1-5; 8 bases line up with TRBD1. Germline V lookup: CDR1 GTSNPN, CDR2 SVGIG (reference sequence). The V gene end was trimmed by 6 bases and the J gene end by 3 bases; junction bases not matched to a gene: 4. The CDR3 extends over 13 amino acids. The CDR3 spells CACDRGFNQPQHF. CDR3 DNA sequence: TGTGCCTGCGACAGGGGATTCAATCAGCCCCAGCATTTT.

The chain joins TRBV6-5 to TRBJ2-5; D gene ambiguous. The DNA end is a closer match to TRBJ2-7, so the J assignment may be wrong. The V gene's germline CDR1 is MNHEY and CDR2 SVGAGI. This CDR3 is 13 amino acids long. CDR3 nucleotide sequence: TGTGCCAGCACTCCCCGGAGCGCGAACGAGCAGTACTTC. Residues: CASTPRSANEQYF.

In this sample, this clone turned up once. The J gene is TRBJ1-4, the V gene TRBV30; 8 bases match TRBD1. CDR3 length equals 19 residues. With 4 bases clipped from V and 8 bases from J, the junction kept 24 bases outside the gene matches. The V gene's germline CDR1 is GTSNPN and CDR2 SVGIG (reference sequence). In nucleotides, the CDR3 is TGTGCCTGGACTGGGGGGGGGCCCGGGACAGGCCGTTCAGGGGAAAAACTGTTTTTT. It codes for CAWTGGGPGTGRSGEKLFF.

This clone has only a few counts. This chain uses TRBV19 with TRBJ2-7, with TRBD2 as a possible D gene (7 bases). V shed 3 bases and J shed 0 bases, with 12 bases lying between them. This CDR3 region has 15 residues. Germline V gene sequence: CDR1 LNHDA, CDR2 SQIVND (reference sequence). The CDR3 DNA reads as TGTGCCAGTAGTATCGGACGGGGGGCCTCCTACGAGCAGTACTTC. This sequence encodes CASSIGRGASYEQYF.

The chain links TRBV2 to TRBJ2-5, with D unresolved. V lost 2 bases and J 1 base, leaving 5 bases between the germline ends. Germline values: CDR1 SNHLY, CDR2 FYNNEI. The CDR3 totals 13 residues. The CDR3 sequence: CASSEWPQETQYF. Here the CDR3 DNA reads TGTGCCAGCAGTGAATGGCCCCAAGAGACCCAGTACTTC.

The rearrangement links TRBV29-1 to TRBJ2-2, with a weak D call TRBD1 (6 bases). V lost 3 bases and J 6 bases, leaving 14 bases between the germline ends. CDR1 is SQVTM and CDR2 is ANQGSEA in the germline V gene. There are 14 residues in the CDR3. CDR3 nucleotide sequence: TGCAGCGTTGAGGAGGCAGGGGACCCCGGGGAGCTGTTTTTT. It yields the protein CSVEEAGDPGELFF.

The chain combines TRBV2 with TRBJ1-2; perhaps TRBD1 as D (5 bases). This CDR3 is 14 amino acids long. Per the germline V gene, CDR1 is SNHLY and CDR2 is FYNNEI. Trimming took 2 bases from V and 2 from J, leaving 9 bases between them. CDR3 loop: CASSEKGSNYGYTF. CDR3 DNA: TGTGCCAGCAGTGAAAAGGGGTCGAACTATGGCTACACCTTC.

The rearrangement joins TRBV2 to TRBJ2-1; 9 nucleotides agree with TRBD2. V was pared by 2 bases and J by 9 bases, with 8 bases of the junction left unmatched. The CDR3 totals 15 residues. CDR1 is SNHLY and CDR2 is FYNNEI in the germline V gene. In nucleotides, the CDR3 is TGTGCCAGCAGTGAACGCGGCGGGGGGGCCGGTGAGCAGTTCTTC. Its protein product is CASSERGGGAGEQFF.